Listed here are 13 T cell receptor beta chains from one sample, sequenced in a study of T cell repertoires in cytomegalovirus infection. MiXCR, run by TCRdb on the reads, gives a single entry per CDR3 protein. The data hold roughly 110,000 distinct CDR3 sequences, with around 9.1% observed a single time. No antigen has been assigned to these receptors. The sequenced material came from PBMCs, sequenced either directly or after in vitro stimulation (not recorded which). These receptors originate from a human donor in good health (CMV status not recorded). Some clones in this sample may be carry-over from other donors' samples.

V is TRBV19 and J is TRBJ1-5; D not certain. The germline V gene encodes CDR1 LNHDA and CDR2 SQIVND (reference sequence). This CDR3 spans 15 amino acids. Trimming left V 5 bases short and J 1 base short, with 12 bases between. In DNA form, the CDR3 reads TGTGCCAGTAGTGTGGCCGAAACAAGCAATCAGCCCCAGCATTTT. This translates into CASSVAETSNQPQHF.

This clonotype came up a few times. CDR3 coding DNA: TGTGCCAGCAGTTACTCGAGTTTAAGGGACATCGGCAATCAGCCCCAGCATTTT. Translating gives CASSYSSLRDIGNQPQHF. The chain carries TRBV6-2 or TRBV6-3 and TRBJ1-5, with a weak D call TRBD1 (6 bases). With 0 bases removed from V and 2 bases from J, the gap between germline ends came to 17 bases. CDR1 is MNHEY and CDR2 is SVGEGT in the germline V gene. This CDR3 spans 18 amino acids.

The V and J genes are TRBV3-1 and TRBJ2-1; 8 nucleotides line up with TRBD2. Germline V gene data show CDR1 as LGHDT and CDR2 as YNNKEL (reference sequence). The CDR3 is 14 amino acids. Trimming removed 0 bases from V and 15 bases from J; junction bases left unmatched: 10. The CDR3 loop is CASSQDLGLGATFF. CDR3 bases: TGTGCCAGCAGCCAAGATCTGGGACTAGGCGCAACGTTCTTC.

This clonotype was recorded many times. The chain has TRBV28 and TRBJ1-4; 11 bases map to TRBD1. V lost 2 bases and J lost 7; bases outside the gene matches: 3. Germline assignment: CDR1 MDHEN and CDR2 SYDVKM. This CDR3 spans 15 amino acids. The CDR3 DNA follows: TGTGCCAGCAGTTTACCCGGGACAGGGGGTGAAAAACTGTTTTTT. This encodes CASSLPGTGGEKLFF.

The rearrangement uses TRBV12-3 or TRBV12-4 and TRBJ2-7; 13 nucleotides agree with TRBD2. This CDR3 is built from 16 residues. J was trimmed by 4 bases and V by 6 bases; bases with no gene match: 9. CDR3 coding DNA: TGTGCCAGCAGCCCTGGGACTAGCGGGACCGGGTACGAGCAGTACTTC. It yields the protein CASSPGTSGTGYEQYF.

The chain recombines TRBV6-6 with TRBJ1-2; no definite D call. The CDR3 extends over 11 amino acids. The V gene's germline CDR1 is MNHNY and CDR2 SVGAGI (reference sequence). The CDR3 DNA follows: TGTGCGTACGGAAAAGACTATGGCTACACCTTC. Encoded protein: CAYGKDYGYTF.

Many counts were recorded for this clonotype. The CDR3 coding sequence is TGTGCCAGCAGGCAATTCAGGGAGCTGTTTTTT. Translated, it gives CASRQFRELFF. The rearrangement links TRBV6-2 or TRBV6-3 to TRBJ2-2, with D hard to call. Germline V gene sequence: CDR1 MNHEY, CDR2 SVGEGT. Trimming removed 6 bases from V and 9 bases from J, with 8 bases in between. CDR3 length: 11 residues.

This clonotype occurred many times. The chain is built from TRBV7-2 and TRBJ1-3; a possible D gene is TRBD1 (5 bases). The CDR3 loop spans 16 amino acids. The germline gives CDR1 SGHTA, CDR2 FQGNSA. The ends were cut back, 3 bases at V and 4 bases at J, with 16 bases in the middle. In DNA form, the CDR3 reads TGTGCCAGCAGCTTGGACCCATCAGGGAGGGGAAACACCATATATTTT. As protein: CASSLDPSGRGNTIYF.

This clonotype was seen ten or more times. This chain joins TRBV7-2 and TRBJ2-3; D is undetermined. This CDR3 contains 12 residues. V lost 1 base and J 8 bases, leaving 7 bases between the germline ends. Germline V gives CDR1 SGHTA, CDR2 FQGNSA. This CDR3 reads CASSLEGPTQYF. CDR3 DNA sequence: TGTGCCAGCAGCTTAGAAGGCCCTACGCAGTATTTT.

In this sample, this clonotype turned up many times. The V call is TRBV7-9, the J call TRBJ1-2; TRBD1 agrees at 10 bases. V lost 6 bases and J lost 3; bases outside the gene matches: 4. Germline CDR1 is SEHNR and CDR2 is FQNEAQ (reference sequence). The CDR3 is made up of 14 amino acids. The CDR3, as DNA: TGTGCCAGCAGACGTGGGACAGGGGACTATGGCTACACCTTC. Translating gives CASRRGTGDYGYTF.

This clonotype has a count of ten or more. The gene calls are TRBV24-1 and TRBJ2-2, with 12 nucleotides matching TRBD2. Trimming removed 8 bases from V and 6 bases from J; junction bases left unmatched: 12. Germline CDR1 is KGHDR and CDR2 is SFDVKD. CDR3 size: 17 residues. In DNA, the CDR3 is TGTGCCACCACAAGACTAGCGGGAGTTCGAATGCCCGGGGAGCTGTTTTTT. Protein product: CATTRLAGVRMPGELFF.

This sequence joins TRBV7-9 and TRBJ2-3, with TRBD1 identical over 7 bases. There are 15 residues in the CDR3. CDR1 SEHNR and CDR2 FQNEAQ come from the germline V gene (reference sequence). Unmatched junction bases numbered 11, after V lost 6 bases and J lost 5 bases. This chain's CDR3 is CASRPPTGSGDTQYF. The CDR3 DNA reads TGTGCCAGCAGACCCCCGACAGGGTCGGGAGATACGCAGTATTTT. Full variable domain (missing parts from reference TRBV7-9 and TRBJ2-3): DTGVSQNPRHKITKRGQNVTFRCDPISEHNRLYWYRQTLGQGPEFLTYFQNEAQLEKSRLLSDRFSAERPKGSFSTLEIQRTEQGDSAMYLCASRPPTGSGDTQYFGPGTRLTVL.

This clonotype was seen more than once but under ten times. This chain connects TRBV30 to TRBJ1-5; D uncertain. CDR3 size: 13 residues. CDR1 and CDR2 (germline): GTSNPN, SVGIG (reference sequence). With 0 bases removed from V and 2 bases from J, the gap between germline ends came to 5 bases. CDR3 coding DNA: TGTGCCTGGAGTGTTGGGGGCAATCAGCCCCAGCATTTT. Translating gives CAWSVGGNQPQHF. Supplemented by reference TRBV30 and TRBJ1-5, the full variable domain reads SQTIHQWPATLVQPVGSPLSLECTVEGTSNPNLYWYRQAAGRGLQLLFYSVGIGQISSEVPQNLSASRPQDRQFILSSKKLLLSDSGFYLCAWSVGGNQPQHFGDGTRLSIL.